The 20 T cell receptor beta chains below come from one sample, sequenced in a study of regulatory T cells in long-lasting Graves disease. Through Arm-PCR of CDR3 regions and iRepertoire HTBI primers, TCR beta libraries were built. TCRdb re-called the multiplex PCR reads with MiXCR, one entry per CDR3 protein. The sample includes a few hundred thousand distinct CDR3 sequences, approximately 14% of them seen just once. Time point defined: newly diagnosed GD, antithyroid drugs for less than 3 months. The authors made the TCR library using RNA they extracted from PBMCs. The same specimen was also included in a second study, on T cells in Graves' hyperthyroidism and ophthalmopathy.

Sequences were derived from peripheral blood mononuclear cells (PBMCs), sampled at new diagnosis, from a patient treated with antithyroid drugs. These receptors were taken from a woman aged 45-60 years with Graves disease.

This clonotype was counted at least ten times. The chain carries TRBV19 and TRBJ2-1; D possibly corresponds to TRBD2 (7 bases). The CDR3 is 15 residues long. Germline-derived CDR1 and CDR2 are LNHDA and SQIVND (reference sequence). V was clipped by 3 bases and J by 2 bases, with 11 bases between them. The CDR3 protein is CASSIAGAPYNEQFF. The CDR3 coding sequence is TGTGCCAGTAGTATCGCGGGGGCGCCCTACAATGAGCAGTTCTTC.

The V call is TRBV5-8, the J call TRBJ1-3, with a tentative D call TRBD1 (6 bases). The CDR3 sequence is 14 residues long. Trimming shortened V by 4 bases and J by 3 bases, and 11 bases separated the two germline ends. The V gene's germline CDR1 is SGHTS and CDR2 YDEGEE. The CDR3 spells CASSNTGFGNTIYF. CDR3 DNA: TGTGCCAGCAGCAATACAGGGTTTGGAAACACCATATATTTT.

As for this clonotype: A read error may be the cause here, since a much bigger clone is one base away. This chain connects TRBV6-5 to TRBJ1-1; D not certain. Germline CDR1 MNHEY, CDR2 SVGAGI. Trimming took 1 base from V and 1 from J, leaving 4 bases between them. The CDR3 runs 13 residues. The CDR3 sequence: CASSYLGNTEAFF. CDR3 bases: TGTGCCAGCAGTTACTTGGGGAACACTGAAGCTTTCTTT.

The rearrangement uses TRBV27 and TRBJ2-1, with 15 bases that match TRBD2. Germline CDR1 MNHEY, CDR2 SMNVEV (reference sequence). CDR3 length equals 17 residues. V was clipped by 5 bases and J by 4 bases; unmatched bases: 6. The chain's CDR3 is CASSPGLAGGLYNEQFF. In DNA form, the CDR3 reads TGTGCCAGCAGTCCGGGACTAGCGGGAGGACTTTACAATGAGCAGTTCTTC.

This clonotype came up many times. This chain links TRBV29-1 with TRBJ2-7; no firm D call. CDR3 length: 12 amino acids. The germline CDR1 and CDR2 sequences are SQVTM and ANQGSEA. Trimming cost V 5 bases and J 0 bases, with 8 bases left between them. CDR3 bases: TGCAGCGTTATTGGCAGCTCCTACGAGCAGTACTTC. Translation: CSVIGSSYEQYF.

This clonotype was observed many times. CDR3 DNA sequence: TGTGCCAGCTCACGTGGCCCGGACTACACAGATACGCAGTATTTT. Translation gives CASSRGPDYTDTQYF. This chain uses TRBV18 with TRBJ2-3, with D tentatively TRBD2 (6 bases). The CDR3 has 15 amino acids. Germline CDR1 is KGHSH and CDR2 is LQKENI. Trimming left V 4 bases short and J 2 bases short, with 13 bases between.

The sample holds a few counts of this clonotype. The chain has TRBV3-1 and TRBJ1-2, with 8 nucleotides matching TRBD1. V lost 4 bases to trimming and J lost 8 bases; unmatched junction nucleotides: 12. The length of the CDR3 is 15 residues. Germline CDR1 LGHDT, CDR2 YNNKEL (reference sequence). This CDR3 reads CASSRQGIDFGGYTF. CDR3 bases: TGTGCCAGCAGCCGACAGGGGATCGACTTTGGGGGCTACACCTTC. The entire variable domain, with the rest obtained from reference TRBV3-1 and TRBJ1-2, is as follows: DTAVSQTPKYLVTQMGNDKSIKCEQNLGHDTMYWYKQDSKKFLKIMFSYNNKELIINETVPNRFSPKSPDKAHLNLHINSLELGDSAVYFCASSRQGIDFGGYTFGSGTRLTVV.

This clonotype was detected a few times. The chain employs TRBV5-1 and TRBJ1-4, with D perhaps TRBD1 (6 bases). The CDR3 is made up of 16 amino acids. V was cut by 4 bases and J by 4 bases, with 17 bases left in between. Germline V gene sequence: CDR1 SGHRS, CDR2 YFSETQ. CDR3 region: CASSLDRDNLNEKLFF. The CDR3 nucleotides read TGCGCCAGCAGCCTAGACCGGGACAACCTTAATGAAAAACTGTTTTTT.

This clonotype was seen at least ten times. This rearrangement joins TRBV28 to TRBJ2-7; tentative D call: TRBD2 (6 bases). The CDR3 loop spans 13 amino acids. CDR1 and CDR2 from the germline V gene are MDHEN and SYDVKM. V was shortened by 7 bases and J by 1 base, with 11 bases between the two germline ends. The CDR3 protein is CASIEGGSYEQYF. Here the CDR3 DNA reads TGTGCCAGCATTGAGGGAGGTTCCTACGAGCAGTACTTC.

This chain uses TRBV6-1 with TRBJ2-3; D possibly corresponds to TRBD1 (5 bases). The end of the DNA fits TRBJ2-5 better, so the J call may be wrong. The CDR3 extends over 14 amino acids. CDR1 is MNHNS, CDR2 SASEGT, per germline. Written as DNA, the CDR3 is TGTGCCAGCAGCGCAGGGTCTTCGGGAGAGACCCAGTACTTC. It translates to CASSAGSSGETQYF.

This clonotype was counted ten times or more. CDR3 nucleotides: TGTGCCAGCAGTGAACGTTGGACCGGGGAGCTGTTTTTT. This sequence encodes CASSERWTGELFF. V and J are TRBV2 and TRBJ2-2, with D uncertain. The V gene's germline CDR1 is SNHLY and CDR2 FYNNEI. The V end lost 2 bases, the J end lost 5 bases, and 6 bases lay between the germline ends. The CDR3 is 13 amino acids.

The chain combines TRBV5-1 with TRBJ2-3; TRBD2 matches 10 bases. CDR1 is SGHRS, CDR2 YFSETQ, per germline. This CDR3 is built from 16 residues. Unmatched junction bases numbered 7, after V lost 0 bases and J lost 6 bases. The CDR3 here is CASSLDLAGVGDTQYF. As DNA, the CDR3 is TGCGCCAGCAGCTTGGATCTAGCGGGAGTAGGGGATACGCAGTATTTT.

Of note for this clonotype: This may be a read error, as it is one base from a much larger clone. The chain joins TRBV28 to TRBJ2-2; 7 bases are shared with TRBD2. The CDR3 covers 16 residues. CDR1 and CDR2 (germline): MDHEN, SYDVKM. J lost 5 bases, V lost 4 bases, and 10 bases had no gene match. The CDR3, as DNA: TGTGCCAGCAGTTCATGGAGTGGTAGCGGGACCGGGGAGCTGTTTTTT. This sequence encodes CASSSWSGSGTGELFF. Based on the CDR3 plus reference TRBV28 and TRBJ2-2, the full variable domain is DVKVTQSSRYLVKRTGEKVFLECVQDMDHENMFWYRQDPGLGLRLIYFSYDVKMKEKGDIPEGYSVSREKKERFSLILESASTNQTSMYLCASSSWSGSGTGELFFGEGSRLTVL.

This clonotype was seen ten or more times. V and J are TRBV18 and TRBJ2-3, with D unresolved. Trimming cost V 3 bases and J 2 bases, with 9 bases left between them. CDR3 length: 14 residues. From germline, CDR1 is KGHSH and CDR2 LQKENI. The CDR3 reads CASSPASPTDTQYF. The CDR3 DNA follows: TGTGCCAGCTCACCGGCTAGTCCCACAGATACGCAGTATTTT.

This clonotype was seen at least ten times. CDR3 protein: CASTKQGQANTEAFF. CDR3 DNA: TGTGCCAGCACAAAACAGGGACAGGCGAACACTGAAGCTTTCTTT. The rearrangement joins TRBV12-3 or TRBV12-4 to TRBJ1-1, with TRBD1 matching 8 bases. The CDR3 is 15 residues long. V lost 7 bases, J lost 1 base, and 8 bases stayed unmatched.

This clonotype was counted many times. The rearrangement links TRBV29-1 to TRBJ2-1, with 8 bases that match TRBD2. J was trimmed by 9 bases and V by 4 bases; bases with no gene match: 11. In germline, CDR1 is SQVTM, CDR2 ANQGSEA. This CDR3 region has 14 residues. The CDR3 is CSVGPRLASFEQFF. CDR3 coding DNA: TGCAGCGTTGGTCCCCGACTAGCGAGTTTTGAGCAGTTCTTC.

This clonotype was seen repeatedly, ten times or more. The chain links TRBV6-1 to TRBJ2-1; 9 bases match TRBD2. V lost 4 bases to trimming and J lost 15 bases; unmatched junction nucleotides: 7. The CDR3 consists of 12 residues. CDR1 is MNHNS, CDR2 SASEGT, per germline. CDR3 coding DNA: TGTGCCAGCAGTGGACCGGGACTAGCTGTGTTCTTC. Its translation is CASSGPGLAVFF.

This clonotype was picked up many times. The CDR3 region is CASSDWPGETDTQYF. The CDR3 coding sequence is TGTGCCAGCAGTGATTGGCCAGGGGAGACAGATACGCAGTATTTT. V usage is TRBV6-1 and J usage is TRBJ2-3, with a possible D match to TRBD1 (6 bases). Germline assignment: CDR1 MNHNS and CDR2 SASEGT. This CDR3 comprises 15 residues. V gave up 3 bases and J gave up 3 bases, with 13 bases separating them.

Comment on this clonotype: The CDR3 end shows no conserved phenylalanine or tryptophan, and so a read error is likely. The V call is TRBV3-1, the J call TRBJ2-1; D is ambiguous. V was pared by 0 bases and J by 4 bases, with 13 bases between. The V gene's germline CDR1 is LGHDT and CDR2 YNNKEL (reference sequence). CDR3 length: 16 amino acids. This chain's CDR3 is CASSQDGGIPYNEQFV. CDR3 sequence (DNA): TGTGCCAGCAGCCAAGATGGTGGGATACCGTACAATGAGCAGTTCGTC.

Regarding this clonotype: A far bigger clonotype differs at one base, so this is likely a read error. The rearrangement links TRBV2 to TRBJ1-1, with D possibly called TRBD1 or TRBD2 (7 bases each). TRBJ2-3 explains the end of the DNA better; the J call may be wrong. CDR1 SNHLY and CDR2 FYNNEI come from the germline V gene. This CDR3 region has 16 residues. CDR3 nucleotide sequence: TGTGCCGGCAGTGAAAGGGGGGGGACAGCTGGGGATACGCAGTATTTT. Encoded protein: CAGSERGGTAGDTQYF.